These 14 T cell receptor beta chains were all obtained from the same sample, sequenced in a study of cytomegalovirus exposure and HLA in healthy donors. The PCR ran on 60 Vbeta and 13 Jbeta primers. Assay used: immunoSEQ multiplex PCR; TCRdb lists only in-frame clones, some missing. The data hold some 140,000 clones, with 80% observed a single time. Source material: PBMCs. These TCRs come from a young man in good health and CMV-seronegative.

CDR3 in DNA: TGTGCCAGCAGTCGGGACTCCACCTACGAGCAGTACTTC. Translated: CASSRDSTYEQYF. The chain recombines TRBV6-5 with TRBJ2-7, with D tentatively TRBD2 (6 bases). V was trimmed by 5 bases and J by 2 bases, leaving 10 bases between them. The CDR3 sequence is 13 residues long. From germline, CDR1 is MNHEY and CDR2 SVGAGI.

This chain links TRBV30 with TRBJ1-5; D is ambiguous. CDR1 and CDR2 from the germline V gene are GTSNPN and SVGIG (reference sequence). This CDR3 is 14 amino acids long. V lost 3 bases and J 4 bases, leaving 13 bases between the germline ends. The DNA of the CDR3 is TGTGCCTGGAGCCCCGGAGGTGGGAATCAGCCCCAGCATTTT. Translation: CAWSPGGGNQPQHF.

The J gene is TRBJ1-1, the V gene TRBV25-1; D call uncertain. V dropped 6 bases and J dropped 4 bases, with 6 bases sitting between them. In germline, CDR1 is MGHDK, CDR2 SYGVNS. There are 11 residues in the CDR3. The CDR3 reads CASRTPTEAFF. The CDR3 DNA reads TGTGCCAGCAGGACACCCACTGAAGCTTTCTTT.

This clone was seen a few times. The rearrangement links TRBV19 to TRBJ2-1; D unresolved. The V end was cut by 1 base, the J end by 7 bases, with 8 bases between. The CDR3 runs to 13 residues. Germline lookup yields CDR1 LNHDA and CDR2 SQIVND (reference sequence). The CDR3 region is CASSIVTRNEQFF. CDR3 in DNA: TGTGCCAGTAGTATAGTGACGAGGAATGAGCAGTTCTTC.

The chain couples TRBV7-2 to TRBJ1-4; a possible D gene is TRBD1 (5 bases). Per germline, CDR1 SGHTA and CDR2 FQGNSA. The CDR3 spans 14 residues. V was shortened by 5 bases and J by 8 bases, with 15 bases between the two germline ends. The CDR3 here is CASSPHQGGEKLFF. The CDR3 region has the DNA TGTGCCAGCAGCCCCCACCAGGGAGGGGAAAAACTGTTTTTT.

This CDR3 reads CASKFSGSYEQYF. CDR3 coding DNA: TGTGCCAGCAAGTTTTCGGGCTCCTACGAGCAGTACTTC. V and J are TRBV6-1 and TRBJ2-7; D gene uncertain. V was shortened by 7 bases and J by 0 bases, with 10 bases between the two germline ends. Germline values: CDR1 MNHNS, CDR2 SASEGT. The CDR3 is made up of 13 amino acids.

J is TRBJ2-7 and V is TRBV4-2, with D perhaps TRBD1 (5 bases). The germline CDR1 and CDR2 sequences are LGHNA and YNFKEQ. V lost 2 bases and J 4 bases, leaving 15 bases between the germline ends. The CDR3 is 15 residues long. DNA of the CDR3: TGTGCCAGCAGCCAACGCGCAGGGATTGAATACGAGCAGTACTTC. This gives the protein CASSQRAGIEYEQYF.

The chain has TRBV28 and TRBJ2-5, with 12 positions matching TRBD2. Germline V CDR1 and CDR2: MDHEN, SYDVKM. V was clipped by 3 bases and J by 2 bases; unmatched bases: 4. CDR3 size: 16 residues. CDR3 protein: CASSFLAGGIQETQYF. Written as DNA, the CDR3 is TGTGCCAGCAGTTTCCTAGCGGGAGGGATTCAAGAGACCCAGTACTTC.

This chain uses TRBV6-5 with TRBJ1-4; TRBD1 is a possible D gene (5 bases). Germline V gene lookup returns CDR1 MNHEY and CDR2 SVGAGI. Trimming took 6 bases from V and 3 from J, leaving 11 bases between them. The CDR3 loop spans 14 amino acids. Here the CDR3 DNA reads TGTGCCAGCAGACCTATAGGGGCTAATGAAAAACTGTTTTTT. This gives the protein CASRPIGANEKLFF.

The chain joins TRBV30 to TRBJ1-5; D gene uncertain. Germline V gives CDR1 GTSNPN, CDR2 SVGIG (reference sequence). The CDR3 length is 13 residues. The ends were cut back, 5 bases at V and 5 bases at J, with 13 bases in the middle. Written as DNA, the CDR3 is TGTGCCTGGGCGCGGGGTGGCGATCAGCCCCAGCATTTT. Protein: CAWARGGDQPQHF.

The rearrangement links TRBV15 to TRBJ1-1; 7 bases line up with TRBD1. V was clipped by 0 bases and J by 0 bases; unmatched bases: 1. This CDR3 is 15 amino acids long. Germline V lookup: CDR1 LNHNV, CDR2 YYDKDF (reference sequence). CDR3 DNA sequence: TGTGCCACCAGCAGAGATCAGGGGGTGAACACTGAAGCTTTCTTT. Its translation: CATSRDQGVNTEAFF.

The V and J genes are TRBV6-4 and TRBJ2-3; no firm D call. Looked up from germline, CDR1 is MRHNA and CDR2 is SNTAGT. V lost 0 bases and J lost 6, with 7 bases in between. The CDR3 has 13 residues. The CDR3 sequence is CASSDSRLDTQYF. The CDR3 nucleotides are TGTGCCAGCAGTGACTCGCGACTGGATACGCAGTATTTT.

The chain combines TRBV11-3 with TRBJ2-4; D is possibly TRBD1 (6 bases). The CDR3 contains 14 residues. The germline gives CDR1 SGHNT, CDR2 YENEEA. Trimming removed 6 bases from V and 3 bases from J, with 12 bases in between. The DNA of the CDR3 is TGTGCCAGCAGGGCAGGGGTGGTCAAAAACATTCAGTACTTC. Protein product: CASRAGVVKNIQYF.

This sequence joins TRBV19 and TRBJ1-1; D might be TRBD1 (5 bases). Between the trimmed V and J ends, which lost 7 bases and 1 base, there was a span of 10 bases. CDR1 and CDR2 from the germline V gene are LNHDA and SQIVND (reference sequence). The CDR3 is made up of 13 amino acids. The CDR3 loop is CASTSDRNTEAFF. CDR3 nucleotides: TGTGCCAGTACCTCCGACAGGAACACTGAAGCTTTCTTT.